This entry lists 21 T cell receptor beta chains sequenced from one sample in a study of shared clonotypes between healthy human individuals. Assay used: immunoSEQ multiplex PCR; TCRdb lists only in-frame clones, some missing. The profile covers 2 million to 2.5 million clones, with roughly 95% appearing a single time and roughly 0.13% taken by the ten largest. Sequenced input: naive CD4+ T cells sorted from blood. Subset defined: CD45RA+ positively selected. Receptors were obtained from a man in his late teens or twenties in good health.

The V gene is TRBV10-2, the J gene TRBJ1-6; 7 nucleotides match TRBD1. This CDR3 spans 14 amino acids. J was trimmed by 9 bases and V by 6 bases; bases with no gene match: 8. Germline CDR1 and CDR2: WSHSY and SAAADI. The DNA of the CDR3 is TGCGCCAGCAGAGAACAGGGGACGGGTTCACCCCTCCACTTT. Translating it yields CASREQGTGSPLHF.

V is TRBV6-5 and J is TRBJ2-3; D gene uncertain. Looked up from germline, CDR1 is MNHEY and CDR2 is SVGAGI. The V end was cut by 6 bases, the J end by 1 base, with 8 bases between. CDR3 length: 13 amino acids. The DNA of the CDR3 is TGTGCCAGCAGGCTGACCCGCACAGATACGCAGTATTTT. It is translated as CASRLTRTDTQYF.

V is TRBV10-3 and J is TRBJ2-1; TRBD2 is a possible D gene (7 bases). Germline loops: CDR1 ENHRY, CDR2 SYGVKD. Trimming removed 4 bases from V and 3 bases from J, with 19 bases in between. The CDR3 has 17 amino acids. The CDR3 nucleotides read TGTGCCATCAGTGTACACGGGGGCGGGAGTAGCTACAATGAGCAGTTCTTC. Translating gives CAISVHGGGSSYNEQFF.

This chain joins TRBV5-1 and TRBJ1-6, with D possibly being TRBD1 (5 bases). V dropped 4 bases and J dropped 7 bases, with 18 bases sitting between them. Germline V gene data show CDR1 as SGHRS and CDR2 as YFSETQ. The CDR3 length is 16 residues. In nucleotides, the CDR3 is TGCGCCAGCAGCCTTCTTACCGGGACCGAGAATTCACCCCTCCACTTT. Translating gives CASSLLTGTENSPLHF. The variable domain in full, with the rest retrieved from reference TRBV5-1 and TRBJ1-6, is KAGVTQTPRYLIKTRGQQVTLSCSPISGHRSVSWYQQTPGQGLQFLFEYFSETQRNKGNFPGRFSGRQFSNSRSEMNVSTLELGDSALYLCASSLLTGTENSPLHFGNGTRLTVT.

The chain couples TRBV5-4 to TRBJ2-3; D tentatively reads TRBD1 or TRBD2 (6 bases each). Germline CDR1 SGHNT, CDR2 YYREEE (reference sequence). The CDR3 length is 17 residues. V was trimmed by 4 bases and J by 4 bases, leaving 22 bases between them. CDR3 coding DNA: TGTGCCAGCAGCCCTTTACAGGGCCAGGGAGGCGCAGATACGCAGTATTTT. Translated, it gives CASSPLQGQGGADTQYF.

The chain couples TRBV6-6 to TRBJ2-7, with a tentative D call TRBD1 (5 bases). The CDR3 loop spans 15 amino acids. Trimming left V 3 bases short and J 3 bases short, with 15 bases between. Germline V lookup: CDR1 MNHNY, CDR2 SVGAGI (reference sequence). The CDR3 reads CASSYAGQPLYEQYF. The CDR3 DNA sequence: TGTGCCAGCAGTTATGCAGGGCAGCCCCTCTACGAGCAGTACTTC.

The rearrangement links TRBV27 to TRBJ2-6; D call uncertain. The CDR3 covers 15 residues. Germline V gene lookup returns CDR1 MNHEY and CDR2 SMNVEV (reference sequence). Trimming removed 3 bases at V and 1 base at J, with 7 bases between. This CDR3 is CASSFQLSGANVLTF. The CDR3 DNA reads TGTGCCAGCAGTTTTCAGCTGTCTGGGGCCAACGTCCTGACTTTC.

The chain is built from TRBV11-2 and TRBJ2-1; D might be TRBD2 (7 bases). Trimming pared 6 bases from V and 4 bases from J, leaving 13 bases between. Per germline, CDR1 SGHAT and CDR2 FQNNGV. This CDR3 spans 14 amino acids. DNA for the CDR3: TGTGCCAGCAGAAAACAGGGAGGGTACAATGAGCAGTTCTTC. Translation gives CASRKQGGYNEQFF. The full variable domain, completed using reference TRBV11-2 and TRBJ2-1, is EAGVAQSPRYKIIEKRQSVAFWCNPISGHATLYWYQQILGQGPKLLIQFQNNGVVDDSQLPKDRFSAERLKGVDSTLKIQPAKLEDSAVYLCASRKQGGYNEQFFGPGTRLTVL.

This chain connects TRBV11-1 to TRBJ1-2, with TRBD1 matching 8 bases. Trimming cost V 5 bases and J 4 bases; bases outside gene matches: 12. The germline V gene encodes CDR1 SGHAT and CDR2 FQDESV (reference sequence). The CDR3 spans 16 residues. The CDR3 DNA reads TGTGCCAGCAGCAAAACCAGGGGGCCGGGTCCCTATGGCTACACCTTC. Translation gives CASSKTRGPGPYGYTF.

The gene calls are TRBV6-5 and TRBJ1-2; D not resolved. Trimming took off 0 bases at V and 2 bases at J, with 10 bases between the two ends. Germline lookup yields CDR1 MNHEY and CDR2 SVGAGI. CDR3 length: 15 residues. The CDR3 here is CASSYSVASNYGYTF. CDR3 DNA sequence: TGTGCCAGCAGTTACTCAGTGGCCAGCAACTATGGCTACACCTTC.

This chain uses TRBV6-5 with TRBJ2-7, with 13 bases matching TRBD2. Germline loops: CDR1 MNHEY, CDR2 SVGAGI. There are 14 residues in the CDR3. Losses at the gene ends were 4 bases for V and 6 bases for J; bases not matched to a gene: 3. CDR3: CASSWTSGSTEQYF. CDR3 nucleotides: TGTGCCAGCAGTTGGACTAGCGGGAGTACCGAGCAGTACTTC.

Turning to this clone: This sample also contains other DNA sequences that code for the same CDR3. The rearrangement uses TRBV7-9 and TRBJ2-3, with D tentatively TRBD1 or TRBD2 (5 bases each). Trimming took 5 bases from V and 1 from J, leaving 10 bases between them. Per germline, CDR1 SEHNR and CDR2 FQNEAQ (reference sequence). This CDR3 has 14 residues. The CDR3 bases are TGTGCCAGCAGCCGCCGGGGCGGCACAGATACGCAGTATTTT. Amino acids: CASSRRGGTDTQYF. Combining the CDR3 with reference TRBV7-9 and TRBJ2-3 gives the whole variable domain DTGVSQNPRHKITKRGQNVTFRCDPISEHNRLYWYRQTLGQGPEFLTYFQNEAQLEKSRLLSDRFSAERPKGSFSTLEIQRTEQGDSAMYLCASSRRGGTDTQYFGPGTRLTVL.

The chain couples TRBV18 to TRBJ2-3; either TRBD1 or TRBD2 may supply D (6 bases each). Germline V gene sequence: CDR1 KGHSH, CDR2 LQKENI. The ends were cut back, 3 bases at V and 4 bases at J, with 11 bases in the middle. The CDR3 covers 14 residues. The CDR3 is CASSPTEGADTQYF. The CDR3 DNA follows: TGTGCCAGCTCACCTACGGAGGGGGCAGATACGCAGTATTTT.

The chain recombines TRBV27 with TRBJ1-1, with D perhaps matching TRBD1 (5 bases). Germline V gene sequence: CDR1 MNHEY, CDR2 SMNVEV (reference sequence). The CDR3 length is 20 residues. V lost 0 bases and J 0 bases, leaving 23 bases between the germline ends. This CDR3 reads CASSLSGLRTLYSLNTEAFF. The CDR3 DNA reads TGTGCCAGCAGTTTATCGGGGCTCAGGACTCTTTACTCTTTGAACACTGAAGCTTTCTTT.

This rearrangement joins TRBV5-1 to TRBJ2-5; 7 bases align to TRBD1. V dropped 3 bases and J dropped 5; count of bases not matched to a gene: 13. The CDR3 length is 16 residues. Germline loops: CDR1 SGHRS, CDR2 YFSETQ. CDR3 in amino acids: CASSSVGTVLGETQYF. CDR3 nucleotides: TGCGCCAGCAGCTCGGTCGGGACAGTACTAGGTGAGACCCAGTACTTC.

As concerns this clone: In the same sample, other DNA sequences code for this CDR3. The chain couples TRBV30 to TRBJ1-2; D is perhaps TRBD1 (6 bases). CDR3 size: 12 residues. Trimming took 4 bases from V and 4 from J, leaving 10 bases between them. Per germline, CDR1 GTSNPN and CDR2 SVGIG (reference sequence). DNA for the CDR3: TGTGCCTGGACTACAGGGAGCTATGGCTACACCTTC. This sequence encodes CAWTTGSYGYTF.

The chain uses TRBV30 and TRBJ2-2; perhaps D is TRBD1 or TRBD2 (5 bases each). CDR3 length: 12 amino acids. Germline V gene sequence: CDR1 GTSNPN, CDR2 SVGIG (reference sequence). Trimming cost V 7 bases and J 0 bases, with 6 bases left between them. CDR3 sequence: CASGPNTGELFF. DNA of the CDR3: TGTGCCTCGGGACCGAACACCGGGGAGCTGTTTTTT.

The chain recombines TRBV7-8 with TRBJ1-1, with D tentatively TRBD1 (5 bases). Germline assignment: CDR1 SGHVS and CDR2 FQNEAQ. The CDR3 length is 15 residues. Deletions cut 2 bases from V and 0 bases from J, with 10 bases between. The CDR3 is CASSLRDGMNTEAFF. The DNA of the CDR3 is TGTGCCAGCAGCTTACGGGACGGGATGAACACTGAAGCTTTCTTT.

The gene calls are TRBV5-4 and TRBJ2-5; D might be TRBD1 (6 bases). Trimming cost V 4 bases and J 2 bases, with 18 bases left between them. The CDR3 covers 16 residues. In germline, CDR1 is SGHNT, CDR2 YYREEE (reference sequence). The DNA for the CDR3 is TGTGCCAGCAGCACATCGCCGGGACAAATACAAGAGACCCAGTACTTC. This translates into CASSTSPGQIQETQYF. Together with reference TRBV5-4 and TRBJ2-5, the CDR3 gives the full variable domain: ETGVTQSPTHLIKTRGQQVTLRCSSQSGHNTVSWYQQALGQGPQFIFQYYREEENGRGNFPPRFSGLQFPNYSSELNVNALELDDSALYLCASSTSPGQIQETQYFGPGTRLLVL.

The chain links TRBV7-2 to TRBJ1-6, with D perhaps matching TRBD1 (5 bases). The V end was cut by 3 bases, the J end by 8 bases, with 11 bases between. The germline CDR1 and CDR2 sequences are SGHTA and FQGNSA. The CDR3 consists of 14 residues. The CDR3 reads CASSFLRGDSPLHF. The CDR3 bases are TGTGCCAGCAGCTTTTTAAGGGGTGATTCACCCCTCCACTTT.

This clone came up once. The V gene is TRBV6-5, the J gene TRBJ2-2; perhaps TRBD1 as D (5 bases). The CDR3 has 15 residues. V shed 2 bases and J shed 9 bases, with 16 bases lying between them. Germline loops: CDR1 MNHEY, CDR2 SVGAGI. Here the CDR3 DNA reads TGTGCCAGCAGTTACGAAGGGGCAGGTTTCCGGGAGCTGTTTTTT. Protein sequence: CASSYEGAGFRELFF.